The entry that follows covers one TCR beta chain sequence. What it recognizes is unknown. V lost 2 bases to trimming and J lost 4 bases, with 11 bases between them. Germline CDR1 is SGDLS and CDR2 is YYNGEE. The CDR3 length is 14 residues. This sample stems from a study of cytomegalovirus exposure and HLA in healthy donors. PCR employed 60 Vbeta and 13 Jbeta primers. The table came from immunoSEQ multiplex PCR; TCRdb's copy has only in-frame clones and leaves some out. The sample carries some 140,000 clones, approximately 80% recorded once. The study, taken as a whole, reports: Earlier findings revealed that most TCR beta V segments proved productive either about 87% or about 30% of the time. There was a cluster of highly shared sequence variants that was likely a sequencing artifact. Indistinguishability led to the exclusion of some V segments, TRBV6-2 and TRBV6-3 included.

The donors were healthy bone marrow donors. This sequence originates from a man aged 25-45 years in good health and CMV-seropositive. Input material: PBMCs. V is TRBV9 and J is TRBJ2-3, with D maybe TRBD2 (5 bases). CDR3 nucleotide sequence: TGTGCCAGCAGCGTGGCGGGCTCGCCAGATACGCAGTATTTT. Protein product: CASSVAGSPDTQYF.